A single sample gave rise to the 25 T cell receptor beta chains below, sequenced in a study of blood T cell repertoires in COVID-19. The protocol was immunoSEQ multiplex PCR, while the TCRdb copy is restricted to in-frame clones and leaves out a portion. The repertoire has about 150,000 clones, more than 75% of them found once; the top ten carry less than 3%. What was sequenced was peripheral blood. These TCRs come from a woman aged 80 or over with COVID-19, enrolled during active disease.

The chain combines TRBV6-5 with TRBJ2-7; D possibly corresponds to TRBD2 (6 bases). The V and J ends lost 6 bases and 4 bases respectively, with 16 bases between them. The CDR3 contains 14 residues. From germline, CDR1 is MNHEY and CDR2 SVGAGI. The CDR3 nucleotides are TGTGCCAGCAGCACCGGGACTTACCTTTACGAGCAGTACTTC. Translation: CASSTGTYLYEQYF.

The CDR3 loop reads CASSDSSGGKGYTF. Written as DNA, the CDR3 is TGTGCCAGCAGTGACTCTTCAGGGGGAAAGGGCTACACCTTC. The V call is TRBV6-4, the J call TRBJ1-2; 7 bases map to TRBD1. The V segment lost 0 bases and the J segment 8 bases; nucleotides outside the gene matches: 6. Germline assignment: CDR1 MRHNA and CDR2 SNTAGT. The CDR3 totals 14 residues.

V usage is TRBV21-1 and J usage is TRBJ2-2; no check of the table's D call, TRBD2, against the DNA was made. TRBV21-1 is designated a pseudogene. The CDR3 sequence is 20 residues long. The CDR3 protein is CASSKDGNVAGGPWTGELFF. The CDR3, as DNA: TGTGCCAGCAGCAAAGACGGAAATGTAGCGGGAGGGCCTTGGACCGGGGAGCTGTTTTTT.

CDR3 in DNA: TGTGCCACCACCGACAGGGCGACAGGCTACACCTTC. Residues: CATTDRATGYTF. This chain uses TRBV28 with TRBJ1-2; 7 nucleotides align to TRBD1. This CDR3 region has 12 residues. Losses at the gene ends were 10 bases for V and 8 bases for J; bases not matched to a gene: 10. Germline CDR1 and CDR2: MDHEN and SYDVKM.

The chain carries TRBV19 and TRBJ1-1; no definite D call. This CDR3 region has 13 residues. The germline gives CDR1 LNHDA, CDR2 SQIVND (reference sequence). Trimming stripped 3 bases from V and 3 bases from J, with 8 bases between. The CDR3 bases are TGTGCCAGTAGTATCAGGTGGGACACTGAAGCTTTCTTT. Translated, it gives CASSIRWDTEAFF.

The V call is TRBV6-5, the J call TRBJ1-4, with 7 bases lining up with TRBD1. CDR1 is MNHEY, CDR2 SVGAGI, per germline. J gave up 8 bases and V 6 bases, and 6 bases lay outside the gene matches. The CDR3 is 13 amino acids. The CDR3 coding sequence is TGTGCCAGCAGCCGACAGGGCGGGGAAAAACTGTTTTTT. Translation gives CASSRQGGEKLFF.

This sequence joins TRBV18 and TRBJ2-3; D ambiguous. Germline-derived CDR1 and CDR2 are KGHSH and LQKENI. This CDR3 is built from 14 residues. With 5 bases removed from V and 1 base from J, the gap between germline ends came to 10 bases. This CDR3 reads CASSRSRGTDTQYF. The CDR3, as DNA: TGTGCCAGCTCAAGGAGTCGGGGCACAGATACGCAGTATTTT.

The chain joins TRBV5-4 to TRBJ1-1, with D maybe TRBD1 (6 bases). V gave up 3 bases and J gave up 5 bases, with 17 bases separating them. CDR3 length: 15 amino acids. Germline V gene sequence: CDR1 SGHNT, CDR2 YYREEE (reference sequence). Here the CDR3 reads CASSSNRDTRTEAFF. The CDR3 DNA reads as TGTGCCAGCAGCTCAAACCGGGACACTCGGACTGAAGCTTTCTTT.

The chain recombines TRBV7-2 with TRBJ2-5; D ambiguous. V shed 3 bases and J shed 1 base, with 6 bases lying between them. Germline V gene lookup returns CDR1 SGHTA and CDR2 FQGNSA. This CDR3 has 13 residues. CDR3 coding DNA: TGTGCCAGCAGCTTGGCGGTCCAAGAGACCCAGTACTTC. Amino acid sequence: CASSLAVQETQYF. Complete variable domain (other parts from reference TRBV7-2 and TRBJ2-5): GAGVSQSPSNKVTEKGKDVELRCDPISGHTALYWYRQSLGQGLEFLIYFQGNSAPDKSGLPSDRFSAERTGGSVSTLTIQRTQQEDSAVYLCASSLAVQETQYFGPGTRLLVL.

CDR3 amino acids: CASSLAARSNNEQFF. CDR3 nucleotides: TGTGCCAGCAGCTTAGCGGCAAGGAGTAACAATGAGCAGTTCTTC. The chain employs TRBV11-2 and TRBJ2-1; D is uncertain. The CDR3 runs 15 residues. Germline CDR1 and CDR2: SGHAT and FQNNGV. Trimming removed 1 base from V and 5 bases from J, with 12 bases in between.

This chain joins TRBV5-1 and TRBJ2-7; 12 bases align to TRBD2. The length of the CDR3 is 14 residues. J gave up 5 bases and V 6 bases, and 6 bases lay outside the gene matches. The V gene's germline CDR1 is SGHRS and CDR2 YFSETQ. The CDR3 DNA reads as TGCGCCAGCACCCCTAGCGGGAGGGCAAACGAGCAGTACTTC. It is translated as CASTPSGRANEQYF.

The CDR3 here is CASSRDTIADTQYF. Here the CDR3 DNA reads TGTGCCAGCAGCCGGGACACCATAGCAGATACGCAGTATTTT. V is TRBV3-1 (or the pseudogene TRBV3-2) and J is TRBJ2-3; TRBD1 might be the D (6 bases). With 4 bases removed from V and 4 bases from J, the gap between germline ends came to 12 bases. The CDR3 runs to 14 residues. The V gene's germline CDR1 is LGHDT and CDR2 YNNKEL (reference sequence).

The CDR3 here is CASSPVNGNTIYF. Written as DNA, the CDR3 is TGTGCCAGCAGCCCCGTAAATGGAAACACCATATATTTT. The V gene is TRBV27, the J gene TRBJ1-3; no firm D call. The V end lost 6 bases, the J end lost 3 bases, and 9 bases lay between the germline ends. CDR3 length equals 13 residues. Looked up from germline, CDR1 is MNHEY and CDR2 is SMNVEV (reference sequence).

The V call is TRBV27, the J call TRBJ1-5, with 7 bases matching TRBD1. V lost 5 bases, J lost 7 bases, and 11 bases stayed unmatched. The CDR3 runs 15 residues. Germline V gene lookup returns CDR1 MNHEY and CDR2 SMNVEV (reference sequence). This CDR3 reads CASSPGTDGIQPQHF. The CDR3 DNA sequence: TGTGCCAGCAGTCCCGGGACAGACGGAATACAGCCCCAGCATTTT.

This chain joins TRBV4-1 and TRBJ1-5; D unresolved. Trimming left V 6 bases short and J 11 bases short, with 41 bases between. The CDR3 totals 21 residues. Germline V gene data show CDR1 as MGHRA and CDR2 as YSYEKL. The CDR3 coding sequence is TGCGCCAGCAGTTTCAACTCGCTAACTGCGGGAGCCCTAGGGCAGGCGAGGGCCCAGCATTTT. As protein: CASSFNSLTAGALGQARAQHF.

This clone has a single count. This chain connects TRBV6-6 to TRBJ2-7; 12 bases align to TRBD1. The CDR3 runs 15 residues. The V segment lost 5 bases and the J segment 4 bases; nucleotides outside the gene matches: 6. Germline loops: CDR1 MNHNY, CDR2 SVGAGI (reference sequence). DNA for the CDR3: TGTGCCAGCAGTGCCGGGACAGGGGGCAGGTACGAGCAGTACTTC. Its protein product is CASSAGTGGRYEQYF.

The chain has TRBV28 and TRBJ1-6; 7 nucleotides line up with TRBD1. J gave up 5 bases and V 6 bases, and 4 bases lay outside the gene matches. Germline-derived CDR1 and CDR2 are MDHEN and SYDVKM. The length of the CDR3 is 14 residues. CDR3 bases: TGTGCCAGCAGACAGGGGAACAATAATTCACCCCTCCACTTT. Its translation is CASRQGNNNSPLHF. Full variable domain (rest looked up from reference TRBV28 and TRBJ1-6): DVKVTQSSRYLVKRTGEKVFLECVQDMDHENMFWYRQDPGLGLRLIYFSYDVKMKEKGDIPEGYSVSREKKERFSLILESASTNQTSMYLCASRQGNNNSPLHFGNGTRLTVT.

Concerning this clone itself: A junction boundary mismatches the germline segment, possibly from a read error. V and J are TRBV7-7 and TRBJ2-5; 11 bases align to TRBD2. CDR1 is SSHAT, CDR2 FNYEAQ, per germline (reference sequence). This CDR3 region has 16 residues. This chain's CDR3 is CASSAGTSGAQETQYF. CDR3 sequence (DNA): TGTGCTAGCAGCGCCGGGACTAGCGGAGCCCAAGAGACCCAGTACTTC.

V is TRBV19 and J is TRBJ1-5, with unresolved D. The V gene lost 9 bases and the J gene lost 9 bases, with 21 bases spanning the gap. CDR1 and CDR2 from the germline V gene are LNHDA and SQIVND (reference sequence). This CDR3 is 14 amino acids long. CDR3 nucleotide sequence: TGTGCCAGCCGTGACGGCGGTCGTAAATCGCCCCAGCATTTT. This codes for CASRDGGRKSPQHF.

The V gene is TRBV2, the J gene TRBJ2-2, with 9 bases matching TRBD2. The trim removed 7 bases at V and 3 bases at J, leaving 3 bases unmatched. The CDR3 covers 14 residues. Germline V gene lookup returns CDR1 SNHLY and CDR2 FYNNEI. The CDR3 reads CASKGLADTGELFF. The CDR3 nucleotides are TGTGCCAGCAAGGGACTAGCAGACACCGGGGAGCTGTTTTTT.

J is TRBJ2-7 and V is TRBV5-1, with 10 bases identical to TRBD2. J lost 1 base, V lost 5 bases, and 3 bases had no gene match. Germline CDR1 is SGHRS and CDR2 is YFSETQ. The CDR3 extends over 14 amino acids. CDR3 nucleotide sequence: TGCGCCAGCAGAGGACTAGCGGCTTCCTACGAGCAGTACTTC. Amino acid sequence: CASRGLAASYEQYF.

J is TRBJ1-3 and V is TRBV9; D gene ambiguous. This CDR3 has 14 amino acids. Germline V CDR1 and CDR2: SGDLS, YYNGEE. The V and J ends lost 0 bases and 2 bases respectively, with 6 bases between them. In DNA, the CDR3 is TGTGCCAGCAGCGTAGGTACAACTGGAAACACCATATATTTT. Its translation: CASSVGTTGNTIYF.

The chain is built from TRBV9 and TRBJ2-3; TRBD2 aligns across 11 bases. The CDR3 loop spans 18 amino acids. With 0 bases clipped from V and 1 base from J, the junction kept 7 bases outside the gene matches. CDR1 is SGDLS, CDR2 YYNGEE, per germline. For the CDR3, the DNA is TGTGCCAGCAGCGTAGGTACTAGCGGGAGTGCTGGCACAGATACGCAGTATTTT. As protein: CASSVGTSGSAGTDTQYF.

This chain links TRBV6-5 with TRBJ2-2; 9 bases agree with TRBD1. V trimming: 6 bases; J trimming: 0 bases; junction bases outside the gene matches: 2. CDR3 length: 15 residues. Germline lookup yields CDR1 MNHEY and CDR2 SVGAGI. CDR3 bases: TGTGCCAGCAGCCGACAGGGGGCGAACACCGGGGAGCTGTTTTTT. Translating gives CASSRQGANTGELFF.

This clone was observed once. The V call is TRBV2, the J call TRBJ1-1, with D possibly matching TRBD1 (5 bases). CDR1 is SNHLY, CDR2 FYNNEI, per germline. The CDR3 is 13 amino acids. Trimming removed 0 bases from V and 10 bases from J, with 12 bases in between. The DNA for the CDR3 is TGTGCCAGCAGTGAAGCGGGAGGGGCTGCAGCTTTCTTT. It codes for CASSEAGGAAAFF.